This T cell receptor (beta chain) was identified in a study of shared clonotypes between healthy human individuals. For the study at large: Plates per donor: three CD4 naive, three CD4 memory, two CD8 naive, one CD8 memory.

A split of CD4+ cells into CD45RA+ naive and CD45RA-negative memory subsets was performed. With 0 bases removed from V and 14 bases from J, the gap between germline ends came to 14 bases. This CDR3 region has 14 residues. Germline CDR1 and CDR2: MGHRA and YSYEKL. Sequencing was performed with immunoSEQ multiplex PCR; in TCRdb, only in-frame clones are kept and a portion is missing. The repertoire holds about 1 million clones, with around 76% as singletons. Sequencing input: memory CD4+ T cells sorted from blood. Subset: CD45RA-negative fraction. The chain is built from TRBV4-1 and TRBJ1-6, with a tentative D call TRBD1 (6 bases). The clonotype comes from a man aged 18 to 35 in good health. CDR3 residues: CASSQEKQGKTLHF. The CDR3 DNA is TGCGCCAGCAGCCAAGAAAAACAGGGAAAAACCCTCCACTTT.